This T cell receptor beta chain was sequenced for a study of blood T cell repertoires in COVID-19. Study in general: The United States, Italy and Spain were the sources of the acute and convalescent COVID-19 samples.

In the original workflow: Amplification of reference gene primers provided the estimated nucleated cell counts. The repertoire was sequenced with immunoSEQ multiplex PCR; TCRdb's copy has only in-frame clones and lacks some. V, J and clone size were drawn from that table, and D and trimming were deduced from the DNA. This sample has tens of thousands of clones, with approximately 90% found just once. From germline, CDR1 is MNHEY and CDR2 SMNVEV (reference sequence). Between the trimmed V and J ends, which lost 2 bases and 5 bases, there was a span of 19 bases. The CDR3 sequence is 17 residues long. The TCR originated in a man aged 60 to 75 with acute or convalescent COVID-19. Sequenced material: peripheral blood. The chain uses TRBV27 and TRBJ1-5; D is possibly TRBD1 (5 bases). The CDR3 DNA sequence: TGTGCCAGCAGTTTAGTTGTTCCACAGGCAGCAGATCAGCCCCAGCATTTT. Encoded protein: CASSLVVPQAADQPQHF.